These T cell receptor beta chains were read from a single sample in a study of cytomegalovirus exposure and HLA in healthy donors. Sequenced by immunoSEQ multiplex PCR; TCRdb stores in-frame clones only, minus some. The sample has 100,000 to 120,000 clones; 78% are singletons. Sequenced sample: PBMCs. These receptor sequences come from a man aged 25-45 years in good health and CMV-seronegative. Both conserved end residues are part of each CDR3. Each record gives: V gene, clone size, J gene, D gene, CDR3 protein, CDR3 DNA. The D gene is left open where the match is weak. Clone size appears in some rows only: once, few, many, or a class for an expanded clone.

v_gene: TRBV7-9; abundance: -; j_gene: TRBJ2-1; d_gene: -; CDR3aa: CSSSLARNEQFF; CDR3nt: TGTTCCAGCAGCTTAGCCAGAAATGAGCAGTTCTTC
v_gene: TRBV19; abundance: -; j_gene: TRBJ1-2; d_gene: -; CDR3aa: CASRDGQSYGYTF; CDR3nt: TGTGCCAGTAGGGACGGACAGTCCTATGGCTACACCTTC
v_gene: TRBV12-5; abundance: -; j_gene: TRBJ2-1; d_gene: TRBD1; CDR3aa: CASGTGQGSAQFF; CDR3nt: TGTGCTAGTGGCACCGGACAGGGAAGTGCCCAGTTCTTC
v_gene: TRBV28; abundance: -; j_gene: TRBJ1-2; d_gene: TRBD1; CDR3aa: CASSWGQGSTGYTF; CDR3nt: TGTGCCAGCAGTTGGGGACAGGGGTCAACTGGCTACACCTTC
v_gene: TRBV19; abundance: -; j_gene: TRBJ2-1; d_gene: -; CDR3aa: CASSIAGLNNNEQFF; CDR3nt: TGTGCCAGTAGTATAGCAGGGTTGAACAACAATGAGCAGTTCTTC
v_gene: TRBV25-1; abundance: -; j_gene: TRBJ2-5; d_gene: -; CDR3aa: CASSDRGLLETQYF; CDR3nt: TGTGCCAGCAGTGATAGGGGGTTGTTGGAGACCCAGTACTTC
v_gene: TRBV19; abundance: few; j_gene: TRBJ2-5; d_gene: -; CDR3aa: CASRSAGAGQETQYF; CDR3nt: TGTGCCAGTAGATCCGCCGGCGCGGGGCAAGAGACCCAGTACTTC
v_gene: TRBV28; abundance: -; j_gene: TRBJ2-7; d_gene: -; CDR3aa: CASSFETASEQYF; CDR3nt: TGTGCCAGCAGTTTCGAGACAGCCAGCGAGCAGTACTTC
v_gene: TRBV28; abundance: few; j_gene: TRBJ2-5; d_gene: -; CDR3aa: CASSFAGGIQETQYF; CDR3nt: TGTGCCAGCAGTTTTGCAGGGGGGATCCAAGAGACCCAGTACTTC
v_gene: TRBV6-4; abundance: -; j_gene: TRBJ2-3; d_gene: TRBD2; CDR3aa: CASSPSGLAGSTDTQYF; CDR3nt: TGTGCCAGCAGTCCATCCGGACTAGCGGGGAGCACAGATACGCAGTATTTT
v_gene: TRBV6-1; abundance: -; j_gene: TRBJ1-6; d_gene: -; CDR3aa: CASSVTENSPLHF; CDR3nt: TGTGCCAGCAGTGTGACGGAGAATTCACCCCTCCACTTT
v_gene: TRBV5-4; abundance: -; j_gene: TRBJ2-7; d_gene: -; CDR3aa: CASSGGPESHYEQYF; CDR3nt: TGTGCCAGCAGCGGAGGACCAGAGTCCCACTACGAGCAGTACTTC
v_gene: TRBV6-1; abundance: once; j_gene: TRBJ2-7; d_gene: TRBD1; CDR3aa: CASSDGRGLEQYF; CDR3nt: TGTGCCAGCAGTGATGGCAGGGGGCTCGAGCAGTACTTC
v_gene: TRBV7-9; abundance: -; j_gene: TRBJ2-2; d_gene: -; CDR3aa: CASSFANGELFF; CDR3nt: TGTGCCAGCAGCTTCGCTAACGGGGAGCTGTTTTTT
v_gene: TRBV7-9; abundance: -; j_gene: TRBJ1-2; d_gene: TRBD1; CDR3aa: CASSLFRTGGGGYTF; CDR3nt: TGTGCCAGCAGCTTATTTCGGACAGGGGGCGGAGGCTACACCTTC
v_gene: TRBV5-4; abundance: -; j_gene: TRBJ2-2; d_gene: TRBD2; CDR3aa: CASSLARTGGTGELFF; CDR3nt: TGTGCCAGCAGCTTGGCCCGAACGGGGGGAACCGGGGAGCTGTTTTTT
v_gene: TRBV11-2; abundance: -; j_gene: TRBJ1-5; d_gene: -; CDR3aa: CASSFSGEGQPQHF; CDR3nt: TGTGCCAGCAGCTTCTCCGGGGAGGGGCAGCCCCAGCATTTT
v_gene: TRBV7-7; abundance: -; j_gene: TRBJ2-3; d_gene: -; CDR3aa: CASSFFPIRTTSTDTQYF; CDR3nt: TGTGCTAGCAGCTTTTTCCCGATCCGGACTACTAGCACAGATACGCAGTATTTT
v_gene: TRBV6-5; abundance: -; j_gene: TRBJ2-7; d_gene: TRBD1; CDR3aa: CASSWDRGSYEQYF; CDR3nt: TGTGCCAGCAGTTGGGACAGGGGGTCCTACGAGCAGTACTTC
v_gene: TRBV6-5; abundance: -; j_gene: TRBJ2-5; d_gene: -; CDR3aa: CASSSIQETQYF; CDR3nt: TGTGCCAGCAGCAGTATCCAAGAGACCCAGTACTTC
v_gene: TRBV29-1; abundance: -; j_gene: TRBJ2-5; d_gene: -; CDR3aa: CSVVREYLETQYF; CDR3nt: TGCAGCGTTGTTCGGGAGTATCTGGAGACCCAGTACTTC
v_gene: TRBV9; abundance: few; j_gene: TRBJ2-1; d_gene: TRBD2; CDR3aa: CASSVALLAGGGYNEQFF; CDR3nt: TGTGCCAGCAGCGTAGCTCTCCTAGCGGGGGGAGGTTACAATGAGCAGTTCTTC
v_gene: TRBV27; abundance: -; j_gene: TRBJ2-2; d_gene: TRBD2; CDR3aa: CASTWSGRAYTGELFF; CDR3nt: TGTGCCAGCACCTGGAGCGGGAGGGCCTACACCGGGGAGCTGTTTTTT
v_gene: TRBV10-3; abundance: -; j_gene: TRBJ2-2; d_gene: -; CDR3aa: CAIGDRSGHTGELFF; CDR3nt: TGTGCCATCGGTGATCGGAGCGGACACACCGGGGAGCTGTTTTTT
v_gene: TRBV5-1; abundance: -; j_gene: TRBJ2-1; d_gene: -; CDR3aa: CASSLDVAGHNEQFF; CDR3nt: TGCGCCAGCAGCTTGGATGTCGCGGGCCACAATGAGCAGTTCTTC
v_gene: TRBV7-2; abundance: -; j_gene: TRBJ2-5; d_gene: TRBD1; CDR3aa: CASSLGPGQSPNQETQYF; CDR3nt: TGTGCCAGCAGCTTAGGGCCGGGACAGAGCCCAAATCAAGAGACCCAGTACTTC
v_gene: TRBV2; abundance: -; j_gene: TRBJ2-7; d_gene: -; CDR3aa: CASSVQGYEQYF; CDR3nt: TGTGCCAGCAGTGTACAGGGATACGAGCAGTACTTC
v_gene: TRBV28; abundance: -; j_gene: TRBJ1-1; d_gene: TRBD1; CDR3aa: CASSLYPGTGNTEAFF; CDR3nt: TGTGCCAGCAGTTTATATCCGGGGACAGGAAACACTGAAGCTTTCTTT
v_gene: TRBV13; abundance: few; j_gene: TRBJ1-2; d_gene: -; CDR3aa: CASRIVSDGYTF; CDR3nt: TGTGCCAGCAGGATAGTGAGCGATGGCTACACCTTC
v_gene: TRBV7-9; abundance: -; j_gene: TRBJ2-1; d_gene: -; CDR3aa: CASSRGGSRGASYNEQFF; CDR3nt: TGTGCCAGCAGCCGCGGGGGTAGTAGGGGGGCCTCCTACAATGAGCAGTTCTTC
v_gene: TRBV9; abundance: -; j_gene: TRBJ2-1; d_gene: -; CDR3aa: CASSVRAGNEQFF; CDR3nt: TGTGCCAGCAGCGTCAGGGCCGGCAATGAGCAGTTCTTC
v_gene: TRBV29-1; abundance: -; j_gene: TRBJ2-7; d_gene: -; CDR3aa: CSANSPSSYEQYF; CDR3nt: TGCAGCGCTAACTCCCCTAGCTCCTACGAGCAGTACTTC
v_gene: TRBV27; abundance: once; j_gene: TRBJ1-5; d_gene: TRBD1; CDR3aa: CASSLRGPGQPQHF; CDR3nt: TGTGCCAGCAGTTTAAGGGGGCCCGGGCAGCCCCAGCATTTT
v_gene: TRBV28; abundance: -; j_gene: TRBJ1-2; d_gene: -; CDR3aa: CASSLVGEGGYTF; CDR3nt: TGTGCCAGCAGTTTGGTTGGGGAGGGTGGCTACACCTTC
v_gene: TRBV28; abundance: -; j_gene: TRBJ2-6; d_gene: -; CDR3aa: CASSSQGSSGANVLTF; CDR3nt: TGTGCCAGCAGTTCCCAGGGTAGCTCTGGGGCCAACGTCCTGACTTTC
v_gene: TRBV5-1; abundance: -; j_gene: TRBJ2-2; d_gene: -; CDR3aa: CASSLVGSTGELFF; CDR3nt: TGCGCCAGCAGCTTGGTAGGGAGCACCGGGGAGCTGTTTTTT
v_gene: TRBV13; abundance: -; j_gene: TRBJ2-1; d_gene: -; CDR3aa: CASSLVREQFF; CDR3nt: TGTGCCAGCAGCTTAGTCCGGGAGCAGTTCTTC
v_gene: TRBV7-8; abundance: -; j_gene: TRBJ2-7; d_gene: -; CDR3aa: CASSLDRVIYEQYF; CDR3nt: TGTGCCAGCAGCTTAGATCGCGTGATCTACGAGCAGTACTTC
v_gene: TRBV10-1; abundance: -; j_gene: TRBJ2-3; d_gene: -; CDR3aa: CASSDGAGRTDTQYF; CDR3nt: TGCGCCAGCAGTGATGGGGCAGGACGCACAGATACGCAGTATTTT
v_gene: TRBV12-5; abundance: -; j_gene: TRBJ2-4; d_gene: -; CDR3aa: CASGLGEDIQYF; CDR3nt: TGTGCTAGTGGTTTGGGCGAGGACATTCAGTACTTC
v_gene: TRBV14; abundance: -; j_gene: TRBJ1-1; d_gene: -; CDR3aa: CASSQTLNTEAFF; CDR3nt: TGTGCCAGCAGCCAAACACTAAACACTGAAGCTTTCTTT
v_gene: TRBV7-2; abundance: -; j_gene: TRBJ1-4; d_gene: TRBD1; CDR3aa: CASRGTVATEKLFF; CDR3nt: TGTGCCAGCAGGGGGACAGTGGCCACTGAAAAACTGTTTTTT
v_gene: TRBV19; abundance: -; j_gene: TRBJ1-2; d_gene: -; CDR3aa: CASRYGSGNYGYTF; CDR3nt: TGTGCCAGTAGGTACGGGTCGGGTAACTATGGCTACACCTTC
v_gene: TRBV6-5; abundance: few; j_gene: TRBJ1-2; d_gene: TRBD1; CDR3aa: CASRGGRGYGYTF; CDR3nt: TGTGCCAGCAGAGGGGGCCGTGGGTATGGCTACACCTTC
v_gene: TRBV7-9; abundance: -; j_gene: TRBJ2-7; d_gene: TRBD1; CDR3aa: CASSSPGQGEIEQYF; CDR3nt: TGTGCCAGCAGCTCACCTGGACAGGGAGAAATTGAGCAGTACTTC